This entry concerns a single T cell receptor (beta chain). These data are taken from a study of blood T cell repertoires in COVID-19. Study summary: Researchers got acute and convalescent COVID-19 samples from the United States, Italy and Spain. T cells, B-cell-depleted T cells, or PBMCs supplied cDNA or gDNA.

V lost 4 bases and J lost 2; bases outside the gene matches: 8. The CDR3 covers 16 residues. Germline values: CDR1 LNHDA, CDR2 SQIVND (reference sequence). The authors' processing: Reference gene primer amplification gave nucleated cell count estimates. Repertoires were generated with immunoSEQ multiplex PCR, while TCRdb's copy carries only in-frame clones and drops some. V, J and clone size derive from that table, while D and trimming were established from the DNA sequence. In the table there are tens of thousands of clones, approximately 87% of which are singletons. This chain uses TRBV19 with TRBJ2-7, with TRBD2 matching 10 bases. The sequenced material came from peripheral blood. The receptor comes from a man aged 55 to 70 with active or convalescent COVID-19. CDR3 sequence reads: CASSTNSGGPPYEQYF. The CDR3 DNA is TGTGCCAGTAGTACGAATAGCGGGGGGCCTCCCTACGAGCAGTACTTC.